This T cell receptor (beta chain) was sequenced in a study of Graves' ophthalmopathy and Graves' hyperthyroidism. Study-wide findings and caveats: Ophthalmopathy cases were distinguished from stable hyperthyroidism by a 13-signature model, reaching 85% to 90% sensitivity and 70% to 84% specificity.

As diagnostic evidence, clinical symptoms, serum thyroxine, TRAb, thyroid ultrasound and orbital computed tomography were relied upon. In this sample, this clonotype turned up a few times. What it binds is unknown. This CDR3 has 14 amino acids. Germline loops: CDR1 DFQATT, CDR2 SNEGSKA (reference sequence). After removal of 4 bases from V and 4 bases from J, the junction contained 6 bases not matched to a gene. TCR beta CDR3 regions were amplified from RNA transcripts. HTBI-primed RT-PCR formed the first round, and a multiplex PCR formed the second. TCRdb re-called the multiplex PCR reads through MiXCR, storing one row per CDR3 protein. Of 600,000 to 950,000 distinct CDR3 sequences listed, approximately 40% are singletons.

The gene calls are TRBV20-1 and TRBJ2-7, with 11 nucleotides matching TRBD1. The TCR sequence derives from an adult man with Graves' ophthalmopathy. The source material was peripheral blood. CDR3 amino acids: CSAIPGQGVYEQYF. The CDR3 DNA reads as TGCAGTGCTATCCCGGGACAGGGGGTGTACGAGCAGTACTTC.